Listed below are T cell receptor beta chains from one sample, sequenced in a study of T cell changes during pregnancy in multiple sclerosis. Using immunoSEQ multiplex PCR, the repertoire was profiled, and TCRdb retains in-frame clones only, with some absent. The data contain roughly 110,000 clones, about nine tenths of them seen just once; the ten biggest clones take up roughly 0.82%. The sequencing here drew on peripheral blood, taken in the third trimester of pregnancy. The receptors shown here come from a female donor in good health, enrolled as a control in a pregnancy study. CDR3s include the opening cysteine and the closing phenylalanine or tryptophan. D genes are given only for firm matches. Expanded clones get a size class; other rows say once, few or many, or leave the size out.

V gene	CDR3 length	clone size	J gene	D gene	CDR3 protein	CDR3 DNA
TRBV14	16	NA	TRBJ1-1	NA	CASSHRRGGFHTEAFF	TGTGCCAGCAGCCACCGAAGAGGGGGATTTCACACTGAAGCTTTCTTT
TRBV7-2	16	once	TRBJ2-1	NA	CASSQGGKSSYNEQFF	TGTGCCAGCAGCCAAGGGGGAAAGAGCTCCTACAATGAGCAGTTCTTC
TRBV15	19	few	TRBJ2-3	TRBD2	CATSRITSGGAGGTDTQYF	TGTGCCACCAGCAGAATAACTAGCGGGGGGGCGGGAGGTACAGATACGCAGTATTTT
TRBV5-1	14	NA	TRBJ1-1	NA	CASSLADSDTEAFF	TGCGCCAGCAGCTTGGCCGACTCAGACACTGAAGCTTTCTTT
TRBV9	16	NA	TRBJ1-1	NA	CASSLLGKLMNTEAFF	TGTGCCAGCAGCCTCCTCGGGAAACTGATGAACACTGAAGCTTTCTTT
TRBV10-3	14	NA	TRBJ2-2	TRBD1	CAISRDRDTGELFF	TGTGCCATCAGCCGGGACAGGGACACCGGGGAGCTGTTTTTT
TRBV19	15	NA	TRBJ2-7	TRBD1	CASSHRQGWNSEQYF	TGTGCCAGTAGTCACCGACAGGGCTGGAACTCCGAGCAGTACTTC
TRBV4-3	16	NA	TRBJ2-1	NA	CASSLLKARGRAEQFF	TGCGCCAGCAGCCTACTCAAGGCCAGAGGTCGTGCTGAGCAGTTCTTC
TRBV18	15	NA	TRBJ1-4	NA	CASSPPGGTNEKLFF	TGTGCCAGCTCACCACCGGGGGGGACTAATGAAAAACTGTTTTTT
TRBV5-4	16	NA	TRBJ1-6	TRBD1	CASTFGREGADSPLHF	TGTGCCAGCACCTTTGGCCGAGAGGGGGCGGATTCACCCCTCCACTTT
TRBV11-2	15	NA	TRBJ1-3	NA	CASSPPRGSGNTIYF	TGTGCCAGCAGCCCTCCCCGGGGGTCTGGAAACACCATATATTTT
TRBV21-1	14	NA	TRBJ2-4	NA	CASTGRRGGNIQYF	TGTGCCAGCACCGGGCGGCGGGGGGGCAACATTCAGTACTTC
TRBV13	14	once	TRBJ1-1	NA	CASSPRGGPTEAFF	TGTGCCAGCAGCCCCAGGGGAGGGCCCACTGAAGCTTTCTTT
TRBV7-2	14	NA	TRBJ2-2	NA	CASSAGTNTGELFF	TGTGCCAGCAGCGCTGGGACTAACACCGGGGAGCTGTTTTTT
TRBV2	20	NA	TRBJ2-5	NA	CASSEALHTRRLPEAKTQYF	TGTGCCAGCAGTGAAGCGTTGCATACGCGGCGGCTACCTGAGGCCAAGACCCAGTACTTC
TRBV7-9	14	NA	TRBJ1-2	NA	CASSSGGSNYGYTF	TGTGCCAGCAGCTCGGGAGGTTCTAACTATGGCTACACCTTC
TRBV10-1	19	NA	TRBJ1-5	TRBD1	CASSERNRGRIASNQPQHF	TGCGCCAGCAGTGAGAGGAACAGGGGCCGAATAGCATCAAATCAGCCCCAGCATTTT
TRBV9	16	NA	TRBJ2-2	TRBD1	CASSVWDSTNTGELFF	TGTGCCAGCAGCGTCTGGGACAGTACTAACACCGGGGAGCTGTTTTTT